A single sample is the source of the 19 T cell receptor beta chains below, sequenced in a study of T cells in Graves' hyperthyroidism and ophthalmopathy (dated by TCRdb to the late 2010s). Library preparation employed multiplex PCR. The reads were generated on an Illumina HiSeq 2000. The TCR beta CDR3 regions were amplified from the RNA transcripts. The TCR CDR3 was subjected to a first round of RT-PCR using the HTBI primer set and the Qiagen OneStep RT-PCR kit. The public reads were run again by TCRdb, first through fastp at Q25 and then through MiXCR, and only productive beta chains were kept. When rows share a CDR3 protein, they turn into one entry using the most common DNA and genes. The sample records about 600,000 distinct CDR3 sequences, approximately 16% of which are singletons. The ten largest clones take up around 3.3% of the sample. The sample comprised blood. The receptor source for this set is a woman aged 40 to 55 with Graves' ophthalmopathy.

The CDR3 DNA reads TGTGCCAGCAGCCCCGCGGGGCCGAACACCGGGGAGCTGTTTTTT. Translated: CASSPAGPNTGELFF. The gene calls are TRBV6-2 or TRBV6-3 and TRBJ2-2, with TRBD2 as a possible D gene (6 bases). Trimming removed 6 bases from V and 0 bases from J, with 11 bases in between. Germline values: CDR1 MNHEY, CDR2 SVGEGT. CDR3 length: 15 residues.

The rearrangement uses TRBV7-9 and TRBJ1-1; no clear D. CDR1 SEHNR and CDR2 FQNEAQ come from the germline V gene (reference sequence). Trimming pared 3 bases from V and 0 bases from J, leaving 11 bases between. This CDR3 has 15 residues. CDR3 nucleotide sequence: TGTGCCAGCAGCTTCATCAGTGGTGTGAACACTGAAGCTTTCTTT. This translates into CASSFISGVNTEAFF. Full variable domain (missing parts from reference TRBV7-9 and TRBJ1-1): DTGVSQNPRHKITKRGQNVTFRCDPISEHNRLYWYRQTLGQGPEFLTYFQNEAQLEKSRLLSDRFSAERPKGSFSTLEIQRTEQGDSAMYLCASSFISGVNTEAFFGQGTRLTVV.

The chain recombines TRBV12-3 or TRBV12-4 with TRBJ2-3, with D possibly TRBD2 on 6 matching bases. This CDR3 spans 16 amino acids. The V gene lost 4 bases and the J gene lost 8 bases, with 22 bases spanning the gap. The CDR3 sequence: CASSSHIAGEVATQYF. The CDR3 DNA reads TGTGCCAGCAGTTCGCACATAGCTGGGGAGGTAGCTACGCAGTATTTT.

This clonotype was counted at least ten times. The V gene is TRBV6-1, the J gene TRBJ2-1; TRBD2 aligns across 9 bases. From germline, CDR1 is MNHNS and CDR2 SASEGT. Trimming took 5 bases from V and 7 from J; bases not matched to a gene: 9. The CDR3 runs to 15 residues. CDR3 protein: CASSQPGLAVNEQFF. CDR3 DNA: TGTGCCAGCAGTCAGCCGGGACTAGCAGTGAATGAGCAGTTCTTC.

V and J are TRBV28 and TRBJ2-7, with 10 bases lining up with TRBD1. Germline-derived CDR1 and CDR2 are MDHEN and SYDVKM. With V trimmed by 6 bases and J by 4 bases, 9 bases remained unmatched. This CDR3 spans 15 amino acids. The CDR3 here is CASSEPGTGAYEQYF. The CDR3 bases are TGTGCCAGCAGCGAACCAGGGACAGGGGCGTACGAGCAGTACTTC.

This clonotype was found a few times. The V and J genes are TRBV24-1 and TRBJ1-2, with unresolved D. V was cut by 4 bases and J by 4 bases, with 9 bases left in between. Germline V gives CDR1 KGHDR, CDR2 SFDVKD. The CDR3 is 13 amino acids. The CDR3 sequence: CATSERLGYGYTF. The CDR3 DNA reads as TGTGCCACCAGTGAGAGGTTAGGCTATGGCTACACCTTC.

This clonotype has only a few counts. V and J are TRBV19 and TRBJ2-3; no clear D gene. In germline, CDR1 is LNHDA, CDR2 SQIVND (reference sequence). The CDR3 runs 11 residues. V lost 5 bases and J lost 7, with 7 bases in between. Here the CDR3 reads CASSVGNTQYF. The CDR3 DNA reads TGTGCCAGTAGTGTCGGCAATACGCAGTATTTT.

This clonotype was found many times. The V and J genes are TRBV12-3 or TRBV12-4 and TRBJ1-2; 7 bases line up with TRBD1. V lost 2 bases, J lost 2 bases, and 5 bases stayed unmatched. The CDR3 is 15 residues long. The DNA for the CDR3 is TGTGCCAGCAGTTTACAGACAGGGAGAAACTATGGCTACACCTTC. This encodes CASSLQTGRNYGYTF.

In its sample, this clonotype was seen many times. The rearrangement joins TRBV12-3 or TRBV12-4 to TRBJ1-2; 9 nucleotides align to TRBD1. J gave up 6 bases and V 6 bases, and 5 bases lay outside the gene matches. This CDR3 contains 13 residues. DNA for the CDR3: TGTGCCAGCAGGGGGGACAGGGAGAATGGCTACACCTTC. Its protein product is CASRGDRENGYTF.

The chain employs TRBV20-1 and TRBJ1-5, with D unclear. V gave up 1 base and J gave up 2 bases, with 12 bases separating them. The germline V gene encodes CDR1 DFQATT and CDR2 SNEGSKA (reference sequence). CDR3 size: 15 residues. CDR3 in DNA: TGCAGTGCTAGAGGCCAGGTGCTTGGCAATCAGCCCCAGCATTTT. Its protein is CSARGQVLGNQPQHF.

The chain couples TRBV10-3 to TRBJ2-2; 11 bases are a match to TRBD2. V lost 7 bases, J lost 1 base, and 11 bases stayed unmatched. The CDR3 totals 18 residues. Germline loops: CDR1 ENHRY, CDR2 SYGVKD. The CDR3 region has the DNA TGTGCCATCAAACCCGGGACTAGCGGAGAAGAGAACACCGGGGAGCTGTTTTTT. It codes for CAIKPGTSGEENTGELFF.

This clonotype was picked up a small number of times. The genes are TRBV7-9 and TRBJ1-2; tentatively, D is TRBD1 (5 bases). The CDR3 consists of 12 residues. Germline loops: CDR1 SEHNR, CDR2 FQNEAQ (reference sequence). V lost 5 bases, J lost 7 bases, and 11 bases lay in between. The CDR3 nucleotides are TGTGCCAGCAGCGGGGATAGGGGTGGCTACACCTTC. It codes for CASSGDRGGYTF.

There are a few counts of this clonotype. This may be a read error: a much more frequent sequence differs by one nucleotide. The chain carries TRBV7-9 and TRBJ2-5; TRBD1 matches at 8 bases. V was clipped by 4 bases and J by 5 bases; unmatched bases: 12. This CDR3 is 16 amino acids long. Germline CDR1 is SEHNR and CDR2 is FQNEAQ (reference sequence). CDR3 sequence: CASSCYLGQGGETQYF. The CDR3 DNA reads as TGTGCCAGCAGCTGCTACCTCGGACAGGGCGGCGAGACCCAGTACTTC.

A note on this clonotype: At one end the junction does not follow the germline gene, possibly because of a read error. The chain links TRBV20-1 to TRBJ2-1; 9 bases are a match to TRBD1. The CDR3 is 14 amino acids. Per the germline V gene, CDR1 is DFQATT and CDR2 is SNEGSKA (reference sequence). As DNA, the CDR3 is TGCAGTGCTTACCGGGACAGGGTCTACAATGAGCAGTCCTTC. Translating gives CSAYRDRVYNEQSF.

This rearrangement joins TRBV6-1 to TRBJ1-1; D gene unclear. The CDR3 is 10 amino acids. Trimming left V 6 bases short and J 10 bases short, with 9 bases between. Germline V gene data show CDR1 as MNHNS and CDR2 as SASEGT. The CDR3 region is CASRTTVAFF. CDR3 DNA: TGTGCCAGCAGAACGACGGTAGCTTTCTTT.

This clonotype was counted between two and nine times. Here the CDR3 DNA reads TGCAGTGCTAACCCAGACGGAATTAATGAAAAACTGTTTTTT. Protein: CSANPDGINEKLFF. The chain recombines TRBV20-1 with TRBJ1-4; no clear D gene. V lost 4 bases, J lost 4 bases, and 13 bases lay in between. There are 14 residues in the CDR3. From germline, CDR1 is DFQATT and CDR2 SNEGSKA (reference sequence).

V gene TRBV7-2 combines with J gene TRBJ2-3, with D maybe TRBD2 (6 bases). This CDR3 has 16 amino acids. Germline CDR1 is SGHTA and CDR2 is FQGNSA. Trimming left V 4 bases short and J 0 bases short, with 14 bases between. CDR3 sequence: CASSSTRVASTDTQYF. The CDR3 nucleotides read TGTGCCAGCAGCTCGACTAGGGTGGCCAGCACAGATACGCAGTATTTT.

This clonotype has just a few counts. The chain employs TRBV29-1 and TRBJ2-5, with D uncertain. The CDR3 loop spans 15 amino acids. Germline V CDR1 and CDR2: SQVTM, ANQGSEA. V dropped 2 bases and J dropped 0 bases, with 13 bases sitting between them. The CDR3: CSVESQSTYQETQYF. The CDR3 nucleotides are TGCAGCGTTGAAAGCCAGTCGACTTACCAAGAGACCCAGTACTTC.

This clonotype was picked up many times. The gene calls are TRBV10-3 and TRBJ1-1; TRBD1 matches at 7 bases. The CDR3 sequence is 13 residues long. The germline gives CDR1 ENHRY, CDR2 SYGVKD. The J segment lost 1 base and the V segment lost 9 bases, leaving 5 bases of the junction unmatched. Here the CDR3 DNA reads TGTGCCATGGCCGGGACAGAGAACACTGAAGCTTTCTTT. This sequence encodes CAMAGTENTEAFF.